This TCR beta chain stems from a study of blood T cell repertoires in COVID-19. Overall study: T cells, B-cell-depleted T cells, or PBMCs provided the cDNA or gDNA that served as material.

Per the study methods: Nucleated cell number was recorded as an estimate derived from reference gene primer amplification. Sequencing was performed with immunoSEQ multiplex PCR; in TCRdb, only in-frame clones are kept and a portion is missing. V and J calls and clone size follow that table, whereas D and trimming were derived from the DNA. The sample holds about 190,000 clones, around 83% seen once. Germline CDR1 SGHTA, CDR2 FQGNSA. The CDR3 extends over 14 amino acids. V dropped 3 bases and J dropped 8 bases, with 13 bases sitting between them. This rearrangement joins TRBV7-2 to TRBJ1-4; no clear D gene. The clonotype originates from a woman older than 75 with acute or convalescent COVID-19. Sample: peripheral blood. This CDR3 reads CASSFYRGSEKLFF. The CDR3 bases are TGTGCCAGCAGCTTTTATCGAGGGTCCGAAAAACTGTTTTTT. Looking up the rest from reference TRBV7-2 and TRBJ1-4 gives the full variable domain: GAGVSQSPSNKVTEKGKDVELRCDPISGHTALYWYRQSLGQGLEFLIYFQGNSAPDKSGLPSDRFSAERTGGSVSTLTIQRTQQEDSAVYLCASSFYRGSEKLFFGSGTQLSVL.